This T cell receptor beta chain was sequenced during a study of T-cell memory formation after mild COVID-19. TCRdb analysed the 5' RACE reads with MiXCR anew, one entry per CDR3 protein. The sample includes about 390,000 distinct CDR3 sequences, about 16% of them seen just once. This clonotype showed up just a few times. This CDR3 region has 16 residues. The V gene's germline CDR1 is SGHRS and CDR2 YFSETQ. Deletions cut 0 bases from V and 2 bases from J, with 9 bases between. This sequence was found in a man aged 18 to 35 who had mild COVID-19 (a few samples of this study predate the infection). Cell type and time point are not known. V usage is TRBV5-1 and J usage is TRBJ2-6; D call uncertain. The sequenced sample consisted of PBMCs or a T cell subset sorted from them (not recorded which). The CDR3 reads CASSLGVKTGANVLTF. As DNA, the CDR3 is TGCGCCAGCAGCTTGGGAGTAAAAACTGGGGCCAACGTCCTGACTTTC.